Here is one TCR beta chain with its context. Two oligonucleotides, mixed equimolar, formed the beta constant-region primer covering TRBC1 and TRBC2. Nested alpha and beta constant-region primers with the SP2 primer drove four PCR rounds on ligated cDNA. Each CDR3 protein is one row after TCRdb ran MiXCR on the UMI-ligation and nested PCR reads. The sample consists of tens of thousands of distinct CDR3 sequences, around 10% of them appearing once. This sample is part of a study of naive and memory T cell subsets. The CDR3 totals 18 residues. Germline trimming cut 2 bases from V and 3 bases from J; bases unmatched to any gene: 12. Germline loops: CDR1 MNHEY, CDR2 SVGEGT. CD4 T cells were positively selected, then CD8 T cells from the CD4-negative fraction. Cells stained for CD3, CD4, CD8, CD45RA and CD27 were sorted into four subsets.

The receptor was derived from a human donor in good health. The source material was effector memory CD4+ T cells from blood. The sample's subset: effector memory, CD45RA- CD27-. This chain links TRBV6-2 or TRBV6-3 with TRBJ2-5; 10 bases fit TRBD2. The CDR3 DNA sequence: TGTGCCAGCAGTTACCGACTTGGAGCGGGGGGGATGAAAGAGACCCAGTACTTC. It is translated as CASSYRLGAGGMKETQYF.